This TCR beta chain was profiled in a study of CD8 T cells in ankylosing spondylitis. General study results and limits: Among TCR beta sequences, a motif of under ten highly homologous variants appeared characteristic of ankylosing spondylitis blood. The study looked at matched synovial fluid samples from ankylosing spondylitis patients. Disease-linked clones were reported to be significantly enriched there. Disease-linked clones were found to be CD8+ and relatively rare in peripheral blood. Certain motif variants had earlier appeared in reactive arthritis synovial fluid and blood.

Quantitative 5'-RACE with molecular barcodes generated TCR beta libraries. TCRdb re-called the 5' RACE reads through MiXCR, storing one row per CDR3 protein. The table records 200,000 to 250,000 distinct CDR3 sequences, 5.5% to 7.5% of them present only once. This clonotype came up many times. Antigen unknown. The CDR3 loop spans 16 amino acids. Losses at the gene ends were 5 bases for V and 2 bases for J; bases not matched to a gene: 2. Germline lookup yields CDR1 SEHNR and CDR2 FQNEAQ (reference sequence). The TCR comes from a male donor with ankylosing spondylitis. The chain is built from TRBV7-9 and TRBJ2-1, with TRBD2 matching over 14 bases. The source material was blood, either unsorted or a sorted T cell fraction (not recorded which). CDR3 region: CASSGGLAGAYNEQFF. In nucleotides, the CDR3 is TGTGCCAGCAGCGGGGGACTAGCGGGGGCCTACAATGAGCAGTTCTTC.